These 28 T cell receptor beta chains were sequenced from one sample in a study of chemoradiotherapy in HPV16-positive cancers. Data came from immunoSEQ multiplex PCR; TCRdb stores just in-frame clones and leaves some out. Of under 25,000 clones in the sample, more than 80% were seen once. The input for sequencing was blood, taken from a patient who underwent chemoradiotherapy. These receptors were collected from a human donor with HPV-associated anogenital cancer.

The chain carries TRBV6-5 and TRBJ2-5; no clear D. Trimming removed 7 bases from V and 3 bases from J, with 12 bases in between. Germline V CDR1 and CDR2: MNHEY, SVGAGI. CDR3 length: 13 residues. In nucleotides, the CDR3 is TGTGCCAGCACCAGGAACAAGGAAGAGACCCAGTACTTC. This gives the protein CASTRNKEETQYF.

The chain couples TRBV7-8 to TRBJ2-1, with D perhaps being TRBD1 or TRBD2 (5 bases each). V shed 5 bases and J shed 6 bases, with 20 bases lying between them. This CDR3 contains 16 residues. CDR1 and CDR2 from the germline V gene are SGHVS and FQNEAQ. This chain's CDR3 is CASSPQARESRNEQFF. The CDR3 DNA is TGTGCCAGCAGCCCACAGGCCAGGGAGTCTCGCAATGAGCAGTTCTTC. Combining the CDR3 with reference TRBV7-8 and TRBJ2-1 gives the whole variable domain GAGVSQSPRYKVAKRGQDVALRCDPISGHVSLFWYQQALGQGPEFLTYFQNEAQLDKSGLPSDRFFAERPEGSVSTLKIQRTQQEDSAVYLCASSPQARESRNEQFFGPGTRLTVL.

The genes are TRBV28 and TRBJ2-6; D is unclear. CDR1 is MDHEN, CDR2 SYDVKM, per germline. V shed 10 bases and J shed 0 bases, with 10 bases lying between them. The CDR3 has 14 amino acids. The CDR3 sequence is CATLTPSGANVLTF. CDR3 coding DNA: TGTGCCACCTTAACCCCCTCTGGGGCCAACGTCCTGACTTTC. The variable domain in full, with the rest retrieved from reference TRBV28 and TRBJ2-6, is DVKVTQSSRYLVKRTGEKVFLECVQDMDHENMFWYRQDPGLGLRLIYFSYDVKMKEKGDIPEGYSVSREKKERFSLILESASTNQTSMYLCATLTPSGANVLTFGAGSRLTVL.

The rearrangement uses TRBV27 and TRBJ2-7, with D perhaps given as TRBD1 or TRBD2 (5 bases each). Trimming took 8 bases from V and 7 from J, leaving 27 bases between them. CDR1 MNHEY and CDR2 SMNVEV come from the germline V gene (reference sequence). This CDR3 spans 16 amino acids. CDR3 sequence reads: CASRPIAPGPFLEQYF. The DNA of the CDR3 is TGTGCCAGCCGTCCTATCGCCCCGGGACCCTTTTTAGAGCAGTACTTC.

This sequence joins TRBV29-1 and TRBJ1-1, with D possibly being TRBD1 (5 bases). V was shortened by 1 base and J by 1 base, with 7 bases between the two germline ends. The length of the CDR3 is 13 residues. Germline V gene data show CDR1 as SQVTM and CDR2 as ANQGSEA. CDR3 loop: CSVEAGGNTEAFF. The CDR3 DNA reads TGCAGCGTTGAAGCCGGGGGGAACACTGAAGCTTTCTTT.

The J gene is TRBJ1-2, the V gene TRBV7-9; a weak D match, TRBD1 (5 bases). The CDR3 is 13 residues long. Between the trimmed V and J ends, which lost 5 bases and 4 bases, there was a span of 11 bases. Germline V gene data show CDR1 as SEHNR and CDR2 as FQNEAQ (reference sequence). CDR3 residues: CASSERGIYGYTF. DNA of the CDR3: TGTGCCAGCAGCGAACGGGGCATCTATGGCTACACCTTC.

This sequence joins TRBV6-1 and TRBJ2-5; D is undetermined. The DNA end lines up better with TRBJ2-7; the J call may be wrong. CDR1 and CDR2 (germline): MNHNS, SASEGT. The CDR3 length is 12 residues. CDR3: CASSDMVYEQYF. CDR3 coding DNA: TGTGCCAGCAGTGACATGGTCTACGAGCAGTACTTC.

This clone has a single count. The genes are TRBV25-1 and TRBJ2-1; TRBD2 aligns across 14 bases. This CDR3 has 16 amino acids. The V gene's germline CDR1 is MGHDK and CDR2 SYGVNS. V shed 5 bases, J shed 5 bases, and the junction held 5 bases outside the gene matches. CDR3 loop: CASSNPGLAGDNEQFF. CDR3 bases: TGTGCCAGCAGTAACCCGGGACTAGCGGGGGACAATGAGCAGTTCTTC. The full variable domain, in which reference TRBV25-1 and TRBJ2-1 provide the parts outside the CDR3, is EADIYQTPRYLVIGTGKKITLECSQTMGHDKMYWYQQDPGMELHLIHYSYGVNSTEKGDLSSESTVSRIRTEHFPLTLESARPSHTSQYLCASSNPGLAGDNEQFFGPGTRLTVL.

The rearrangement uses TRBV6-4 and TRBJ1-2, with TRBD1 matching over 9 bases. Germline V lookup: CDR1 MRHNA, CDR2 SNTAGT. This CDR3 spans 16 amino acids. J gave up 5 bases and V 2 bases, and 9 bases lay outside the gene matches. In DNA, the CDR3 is TGTGCCAGCAGTGACGGCACCGGGACAGGGTTTTATGGCTACACCTTC. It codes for CASSDGTGTGFYGYTF.

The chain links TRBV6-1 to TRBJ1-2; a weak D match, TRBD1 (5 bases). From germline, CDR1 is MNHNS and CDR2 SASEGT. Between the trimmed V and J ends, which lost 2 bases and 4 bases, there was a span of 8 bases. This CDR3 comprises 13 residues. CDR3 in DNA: TGTGCCAGCAGTGAACAGGGACTCTATGGCTACACCTTC. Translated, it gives CASSEQGLYGYTF.

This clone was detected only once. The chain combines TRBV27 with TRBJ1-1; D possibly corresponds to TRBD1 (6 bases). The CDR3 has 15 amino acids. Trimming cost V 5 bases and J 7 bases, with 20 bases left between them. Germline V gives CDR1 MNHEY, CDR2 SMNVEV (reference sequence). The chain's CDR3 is CASSRDSQGGREAFF. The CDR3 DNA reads TGTGCCAGCAGTCGGGACTCACAAGGGGGGCGTGAAGCTTTCTTT.

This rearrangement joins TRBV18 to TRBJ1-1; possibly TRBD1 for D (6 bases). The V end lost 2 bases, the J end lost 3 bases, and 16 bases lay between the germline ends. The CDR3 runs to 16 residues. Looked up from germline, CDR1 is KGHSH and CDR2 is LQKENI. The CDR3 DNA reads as TGTGCCAGCTCACCATCAGGGGTTTTGAGGCACACTGAAGCTTTCTTT. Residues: CASSPSGVLRHTEAFF. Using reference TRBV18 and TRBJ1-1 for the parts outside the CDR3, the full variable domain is NAGVMQNPRHLVRRRGQEARLRCSPMKGHSHVYWYRQLPEEGLKFMVYLQKENIIDESGMPKERFSAEFPKEGPSILRIQQVVRGDSAAYFCASSPSGVLRHTEAFFGQGTRLTVV.

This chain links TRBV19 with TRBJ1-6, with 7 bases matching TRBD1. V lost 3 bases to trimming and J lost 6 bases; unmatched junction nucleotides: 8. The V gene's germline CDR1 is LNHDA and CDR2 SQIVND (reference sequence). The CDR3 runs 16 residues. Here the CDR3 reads CASSIEVTGINSPLHF. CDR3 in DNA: TGTGCCAGTAGTATTGAGGTGACAGGGATTAATTCACCCCTCCACTTT.

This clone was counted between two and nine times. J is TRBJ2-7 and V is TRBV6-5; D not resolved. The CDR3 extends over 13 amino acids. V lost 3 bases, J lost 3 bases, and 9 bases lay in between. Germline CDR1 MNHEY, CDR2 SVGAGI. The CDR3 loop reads CASSYSSNYEQYF. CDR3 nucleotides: TGTGCCAGCAGTTATAGCTCGAACTACGAGCAGTACTTC.

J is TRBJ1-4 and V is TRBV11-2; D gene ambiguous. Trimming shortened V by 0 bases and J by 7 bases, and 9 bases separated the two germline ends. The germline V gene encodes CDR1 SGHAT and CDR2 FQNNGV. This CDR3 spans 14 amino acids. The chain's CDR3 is CASSLEGFSEKLFF. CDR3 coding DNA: TGTGCCAGCAGCTTAGAAGGGTTTAGTGAAAAACTGTTTTTT.

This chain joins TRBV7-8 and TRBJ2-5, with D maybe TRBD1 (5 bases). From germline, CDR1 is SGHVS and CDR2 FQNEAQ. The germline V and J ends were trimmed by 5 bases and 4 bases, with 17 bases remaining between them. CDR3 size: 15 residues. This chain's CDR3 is CASSLGHRRGETQYF. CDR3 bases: TGTGCCAGCAGCCTCGGACATCGAAGAGGAGAGACCCAGTACTTC.

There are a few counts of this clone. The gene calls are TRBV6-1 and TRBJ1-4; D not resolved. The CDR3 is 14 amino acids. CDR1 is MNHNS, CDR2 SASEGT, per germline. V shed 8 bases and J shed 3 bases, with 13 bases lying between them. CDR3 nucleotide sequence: TGTGCCAGCCAGAATAGAAAGTCTAATGAAAAACTGTTTTTT. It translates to CASQNRKSNEKLFF.

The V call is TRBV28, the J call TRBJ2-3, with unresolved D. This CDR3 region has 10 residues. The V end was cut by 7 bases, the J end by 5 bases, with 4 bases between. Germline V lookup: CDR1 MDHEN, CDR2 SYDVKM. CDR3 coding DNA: TGTGCCAGCACTAGAGATACGCAGTATTTT. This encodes CASTRDTQYF.

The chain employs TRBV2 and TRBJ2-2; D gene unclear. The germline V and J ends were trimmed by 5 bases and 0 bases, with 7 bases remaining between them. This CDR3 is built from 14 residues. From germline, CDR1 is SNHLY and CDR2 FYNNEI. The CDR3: CASSPGPNTGELFF. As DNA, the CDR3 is TGTGCCAGCAGTCCAGGACCGAACACCGGGGAGCTGTTTTTT.

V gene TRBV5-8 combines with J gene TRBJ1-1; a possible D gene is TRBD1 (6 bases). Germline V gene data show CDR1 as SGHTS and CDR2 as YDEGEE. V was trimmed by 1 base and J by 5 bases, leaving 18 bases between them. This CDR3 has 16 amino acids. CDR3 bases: TGTGCCAGCAGCTTGATTGGACAGAGTCTGTGGACTGAAGCTTTCTTT. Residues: CASSLIGQSLWTEAFF.

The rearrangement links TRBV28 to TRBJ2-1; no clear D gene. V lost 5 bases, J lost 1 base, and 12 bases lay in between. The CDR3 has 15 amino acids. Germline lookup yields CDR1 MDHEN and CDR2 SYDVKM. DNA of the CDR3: TGTGCCAGCAGTCCCAACTACCCTTCCTACAATGAGCAGTTCTTC. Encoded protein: CASSPNYPSYNEQFF.

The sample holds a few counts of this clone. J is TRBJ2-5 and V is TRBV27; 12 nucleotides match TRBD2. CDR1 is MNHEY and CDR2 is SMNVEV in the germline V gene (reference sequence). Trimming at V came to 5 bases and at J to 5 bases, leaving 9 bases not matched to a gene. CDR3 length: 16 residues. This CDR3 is CASSPGLAGRGETQYF. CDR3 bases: TGTGCCAGCAGTCCTGGACTAGCGGGGAGGGGGGAGACCCAGTACTTC.

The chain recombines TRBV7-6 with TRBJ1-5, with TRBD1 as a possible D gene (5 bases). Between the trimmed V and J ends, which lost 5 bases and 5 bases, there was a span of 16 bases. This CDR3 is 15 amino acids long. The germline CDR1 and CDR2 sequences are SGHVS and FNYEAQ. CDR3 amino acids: CASSHRDREDQPQHF. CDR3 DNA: TGTGCCAGCAGCCACCGGGACCGCGAAGATCAGCCCCAGCATTTT.

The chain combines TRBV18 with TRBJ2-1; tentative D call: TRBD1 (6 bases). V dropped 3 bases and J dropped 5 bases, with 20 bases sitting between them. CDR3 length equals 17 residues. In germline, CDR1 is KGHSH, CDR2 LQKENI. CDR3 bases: TGTGCCAGCTCACCGCTCCCCGCGGACAGAGTAAACAATGAGCAGTTCTTC. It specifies CASSPLPADRVNNEQFF.

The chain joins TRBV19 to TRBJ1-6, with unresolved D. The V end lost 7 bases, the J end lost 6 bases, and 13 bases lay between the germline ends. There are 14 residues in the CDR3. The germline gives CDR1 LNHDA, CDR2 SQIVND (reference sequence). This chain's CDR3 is CASNPGPTNSPLHF. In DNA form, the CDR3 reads TGTGCCAGTAATCCTGGACCGACTAATTCACCCCTCCACTTT.

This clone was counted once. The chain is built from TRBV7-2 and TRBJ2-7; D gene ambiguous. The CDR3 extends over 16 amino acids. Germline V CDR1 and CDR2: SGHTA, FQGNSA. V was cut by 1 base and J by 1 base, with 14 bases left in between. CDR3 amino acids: CASSLVSPATSYEQYF. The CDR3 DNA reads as TGTGCCAGCAGCTTAGTCTCCCCAGCGACTTCCTACGAGCAGTACTTC.

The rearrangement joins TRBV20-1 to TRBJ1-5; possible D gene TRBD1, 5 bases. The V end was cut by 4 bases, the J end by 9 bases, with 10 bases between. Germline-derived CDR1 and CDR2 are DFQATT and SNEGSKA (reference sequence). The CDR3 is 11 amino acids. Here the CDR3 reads CSAITGGPQHF. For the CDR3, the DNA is TGCAGTGCTATCACCGGGGGGCCCCAGCATTTT.

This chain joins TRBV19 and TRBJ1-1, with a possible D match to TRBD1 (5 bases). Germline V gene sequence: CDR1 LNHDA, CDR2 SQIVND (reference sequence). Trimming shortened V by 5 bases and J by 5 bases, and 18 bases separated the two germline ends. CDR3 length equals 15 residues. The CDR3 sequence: CASSVFSGGGTEAFF. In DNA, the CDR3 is TGTGCCAGTAGTGTATTTTCGGGGGGTGGGACTGAAGCTTTCTTT.